The 4 T cell receptor beta chains below all came from one sample that was sequenced in a study of cytomegalovirus exposure and HLA in healthy donors. PCR was performed using 60 Vbeta and 13 Jbeta primers. Method: immunoSEQ multiplex PCR; TCRdb's copy keeps in-frame clones and lacks some. The table has about 190,000 clones, approximately 86% seen once. The sequencing input was PBMCs. The source is a boy under 10 years old in good health and CMV-seronegative.

V and J are TRBV19 and TRBJ1-2; D is uncertain. This CDR3 has 15 amino acids. Per germline, CDR1 LNHDA and CDR2 SQIVND (reference sequence). With 3 bases removed from V and 1 base from J, the gap between germline ends came to 12 bases. This chain's CDR3 is CASSINIGSNYGYTF. For the CDR3, the DNA is TGTGCCAGTAGTATTAATATCGGGAGTAACTATGGCTACACCTTC. Full variable domain (outside the CDR3, taken from reference TRBV19 and TRBJ1-2): DGGITQSPKYLFRKEGQNVTLSCEQNLNHDAMYWYRQDPGQGLRLIYYSQIVNDFQKGDIAEGYSVSREKKESFPLTVTSAQKNPTAFYLCASSINIGSNYGYTFGSGTRLTVV.

In this sample, this clone turned up once. V is TRBV30 and J is TRBJ1-3; 9 bases are a match to TRBD1. The V gene end was trimmed by 3 bases and the J gene end by 7 bases; junction bases not matched to a gene: 4. The CDR3 is 13 amino acids. CDR1 and CDR2 (germline): GTSNPN, SVGIG (reference sequence). The CDR3 is CAWSGTGTNTIYF. The CDR3 nucleotides are TGTGCCTGGAGCGGGACAGGGACCAACACCATATATTTT.

A remark on this clone: A read error may account for a junction end that differs from germline. The V gene is TRBV7-9, the J gene TRBJ1-4; 9 nucleotides align to TRBD1. The CDR3 extends over 15 amino acids. Germline V gives CDR1 SEHNR, CDR2 FQNEAQ (reference sequence). The CDR3 reads CSSSSDRGNNEKLFF. The CDR3, as DNA: TGTTCCAGCAGCTCCGACAGGGGGAATAATGAAAAACTGTTTTTT.

The J gene is TRBJ2-5, the V gene TRBV6-5; weak D call: TRBD1 (5 bases). CDR1 is MNHEY, CDR2 SVGAGI, per germline. CDR3 size: 14 residues. With 2 bases removed from V and 5 bases from J, the gap between germline ends came to 12 bases. CDR3 region: CASSYGRVTETQYF. In DNA form, the CDR3 reads TGTGCCAGCAGTTACGGCAGGGTGACGGAGACCCAGTACTTC.